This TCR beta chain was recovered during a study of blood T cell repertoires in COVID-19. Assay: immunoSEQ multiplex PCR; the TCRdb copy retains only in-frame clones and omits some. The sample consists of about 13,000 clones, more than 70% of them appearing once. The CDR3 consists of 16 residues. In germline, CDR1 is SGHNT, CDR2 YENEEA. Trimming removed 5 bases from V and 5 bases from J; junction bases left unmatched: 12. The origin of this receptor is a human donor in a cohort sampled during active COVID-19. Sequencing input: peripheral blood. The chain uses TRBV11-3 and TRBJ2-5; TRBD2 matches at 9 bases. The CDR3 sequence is CASSPEVRGGAETQYF. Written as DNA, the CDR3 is TGTGCCAGCAGCCCCGAAGTGCGGGGGGGTGCGGAGACCCAGTACTTC. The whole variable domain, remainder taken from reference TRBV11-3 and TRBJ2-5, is EAGVVQSPRYKIIEKKQPVAFWCNPISGHNTLYWYLQNLGQGPELLIRYENEEAVDDSQLPKDRFSAERLKGVDSTLKIQPAELGDSAVYLCASSPEVRGGAETQYFGPGTRLLVL.